Presented here are 3 T cell receptor beta chains from one specimen sequenced in a study of CD8 T cells in ankylosing spondylitis. Each CDR3 protein gets one entry after TCRdb re-called the 5' RACE reads with MiXCR. Here the sample spans approximately 45,000 distinct CDR3 sequences, approximately 3.6% being singletons. Input material: blood, either unsorted or a sorted T cell fraction (not recorded which). The receptors originated from a female donor with ankylosing spondylitis or in good health (not recorded which).

This clonotype has ten or more counts. The chain combines TRBV7-4 with TRBJ2-7, with D possibly matching TRBD2 (5 bases). V lost 1 base to trimming and J lost 11 bases, with 15 bases between them. This CDR3 is 13 amino acids long. Germline lookup yields CDR1 SGHVT and CDR2 SQSDAQ. The CDR3 reads CASSLGAGLGKYF. CDR3 DNA sequence: TGTGCCAGCAGCTTAGGCGCAGGACTCGGAAAGTACTTC.

This clonotype was seen at least ten times. The chain has TRBV9 and TRBJ2-2; tentatively, D is TRBD2 (6 bases). The CDR3 sequence is 14 residues long. V was cut by 4 bases and J by 4 bases, with 11 bases left in between. Germline V gene lookup returns CDR1 SGDLS and CDR2 YYNGEE. The CDR3 protein is CASSPRGFTGELFF. The CDR3 DNA follows: TGTGCCAGCAGCCCGCGGGGATTCACCGGGGAGCTGTTTTTT.

The chain uses TRBV9 and TRBJ2-5, with TRBD2 matching 7 bases. This CDR3 contains 14 residues. CDR1 and CDR2 (germline): SGDLS, YYNGEE. V dropped 3 bases and J dropped 4; count of bases not matched to a gene: 6. DNA of the CDR3: TGTGCCAGCAGCGCCGGGGGAGGGGTAGAGACCCAGTACTTC. Residues: CASSAGGGVETQYF.